The 26 T cell receptor beta chains presented below share a single source sample, sequenced in a study of T cells in localized non-small cell lung cancer. The protocol was immunoSEQ multiplex PCR, while the TCRdb copy is restricted to in-frame clones and leaves out a portion. The sample has 75,000 to 80,000 clones; more than 70% are singletons. The source was peripheral blood, collected before any cancer treatment. The receptors stem from a woman between 35 and 75 years old with stage I squamous cell lung carcinoma.

The V gene is TRBV7-2, the J gene TRBJ2-7; 9 bases match TRBD2. V lost 3 bases, J lost 0 bases, and 3 bases stayed unmatched. The CDR3 is 15 amino acids. Germline assignment: CDR1 SGHTA and CDR2 FQGNSA. The CDR3 reads CASSFSGGNSYEQYF. As DNA, the CDR3 is TGTGCCAGCAGCTTTAGCGGGGGAAACTCCTACGAGCAGTACTTC.

The chain combines TRBV25-1 with TRBJ2-7; perhaps TRBD1 as D (5 bases). V was clipped by 3 bases and J by 6 bases, with 12 bases between them. The CDR3 has 13 residues. Germline CDR1 is MGHDK and CDR2 is SYGVNS. This chain's CDR3 is CASSEVAGPEQYF. The CDR3 bases are TGTGCCAGCAGTGAGGTGGCAGGGCCCGAGCAGTACTTC.

The rearrangement uses TRBV5-4 and TRBJ2-7; TRBD1 agrees at 8 bases. Germline V gene lookup returns CDR1 SGHNT and CDR2 YYREEE (reference sequence). The CDR3 has 15 residues. V trimming: 5 bases; J trimming: 2 bases; junction bases outside the gene matches: 9. The CDR3 protein is CASRPTGGLTYEQYF. In nucleotides, the CDR3 is TGTGCCAGCAGACCAACAGGGGGTCTAACCTACGAGCAGTACTTC. Full variable domain (outside the CDR3, taken from reference TRBV5-4 and TRBJ2-7): ETGVTQSPTHLIKTRGQQVTLRCSSQSGHNTVSWYQQALGQGPQFIFQYYREEENGRGNFPPRFSGLQFPNYSSELNVNALELDDSALYLCASRPTGGLTYEQYFGPGTRLTVT.

The V and J genes are TRBV27 and TRBJ2-3; TRBD2 aligns across 7 bases. CDR1 and CDR2 (germline): MNHEY, SMNVEV (reference sequence). The CDR3 runs to 14 residues. The J segment lost 5 bases and the V segment lost 7 bases, leaving 9 bases of the junction unmatched. CDR3 residues: CASTRWGRGDTQYF. The CDR3 DNA sequence: TGTGCCAGCACCAGGTGGGGGAGGGGAGATACGCAGTATTTT.

The chain joins TRBV6-6 to TRBJ2-2; D may be TRBD1 (6 bases). This CDR3 region has 13 residues. Per germline, CDR1 MNHNY and CDR2 SVGAGI (reference sequence). V was cut by 7 bases and J by 6 bases, with 12 bases left in between. CDR3 region: CASNYRDAGELFF. The CDR3 region has the DNA TGTGCCAGCAACTACAGGGACGCCGGGGAGCTGTTTTTT.

V usage is TRBV30 and J usage is TRBJ1-1; D perhaps matches TRBD1 (6 bases). Per the germline V gene, CDR1 is GTSNPN and CDR2 is SVGIG (reference sequence). V was trimmed by 3 bases and J by 5 bases, leaving 19 bases between them. The CDR3 covers 15 residues. The CDR3 protein is CAWSARLGAGTEAFF. The CDR3 DNA follows: TGTGCCTGGAGCGCCAGGCTGGGGGCAGGGACTGAAGCTTTCTTT. The entire variable domain, with the rest obtained from reference TRBV30 and TRBJ1-1, is as follows: SQTIHQWPATLVQPVGSPLSLECTVEGTSNPNLYWYRQAAGRGLQLLFYSVGIGQISSEVPQNLSASRPQDRQFILSSKKLLLSDSGFYLCAWSARLGAGTEAFFGQGTRLTVV.

This chain joins TRBV12-5 and TRBJ2-4; the D is unclear. CDR1 and CDR2 (germline): LGHNT, FRNRAP. There are 15 residues in the CDR3. V lost 0 bases and J 5 bases, leaving 11 bases between the germline ends. The chain's CDR3 is CASGLVLGSQNIQYF. The CDR3 DNA reads TGTGCTAGTGGTTTGGTACTTGGCAGCCAAAACATTCAGTACTTC.

This chain uses TRBV6-5 with TRBJ1-1, with D possibly TRBD1 on 6 matching bases. CDR3 length: 15 residues. Trimming shortened V by 0 bases and J by 1 base, and 9 bases separated the two germline ends. Germline CDR1 reads MNHEY; CDR2 reads SVGAGI. The CDR3 DNA reads TGTGCCAGCAGTTACTCGACAGGACAGAACACTGAAGCTTTCTTT. It is translated as CASSYSTGQNTEAFF.

This clone is a singleton in its sample. CDR3 sequence: CASSFSAGFYEQYF. DNA for the CDR3: TGTGCCAGCAGTTTTTCAGCGGGATTCTACGAGCAGTACTTC. J is TRBJ2-7 and V is TRBV6-6, with 7 bases that match TRBD2. Trimming took 4 bases from V and 3 from J; bases not matched to a gene: 6. Germline V CDR1 and CDR2: MNHNY, SVGAGI (reference sequence). The CDR3 is 14 amino acids.

V usage is TRBV7-2 and J usage is TRBJ2-1, with a weak D call TRBD1 (6 bases). Germline V gene lookup returns CDR1 SGHTA and CDR2 FQGNSA. This CDR3 has 14 residues. V lost 8 bases, J lost 8 bases, and 19 bases lay in between. CDR3 loop: CASLRKGVGDEQFF. CDR3 nucleotides: TGTGCCAGCCTACGGAAGGGGGTTGGGGATGAGCAGTTCTTC.

The rearrangement joins TRBV5-1 to TRBJ2-7, with 10 bases matching TRBD1. The trim removed 3 bases at V and 6 bases at J, leaving 9 bases unmatched. This CDR3 is built from 15 residues. Germline CDR1 reads SGHRS; CDR2 reads YFSETQ. CDR3 nucleotide sequence: TGCGCCAGCAGCTGGGCCGGGACAGGGGCCCCCGAGCAGTACTTC. Translation: CASSWAGTGAPEQYF. Based on the CDR3 plus reference TRBV5-1 and TRBJ2-7, the full variable domain is KAGVTQTPRYLIKTRGQQVTLSCSPISGHRSVSWYQQTPGQGLQFLFEYFSETQRNKGNFPGRFSGRQFSNSRSEMNVSTLELGDSALYLCASSWAGTGAPEQYFGPGTRLTVT.

The chain employs TRBV27 and TRBJ1-5, with 10 positions matching TRBD1. The trim removed 5 bases at V and 5 bases at J, leaving 3 bases unmatched. Per the germline V gene, CDR1 is MNHEY and CDR2 is SMNVEV (reference sequence). This CDR3 comprises 14 residues. CDR3 amino acids: CASSRDRGYQPQHF. CDR3 coding DNA: TGTGCCAGCAGTCGGGACAGGGGCTATCAGCCCCAGCATTTT.

The chain joins TRBV5-1 to TRBJ1-1, with TRBD1 identical over 9 bases. Germline V lookup: CDR1 SGHRS, CDR2 YFSETQ. Germline trimming cut 4 bases from V and 3 bases from J; bases unmatched to any gene: 7. This CDR3 comprises 15 residues. Here the CDR3 reads CASSTGTGWDTEAFF. Here the CDR3 DNA reads TGCGCCAGCAGCACTGGGACAGGGTGGGACACTGAAGCTTTCTTT. The full variable domain, completed using reference TRBV5-1 and TRBJ1-1, is KAGVTQTPRYLIKTRGQQVTLSCSPISGHRSVSWYQQTPGQGLQFLFEYFSETQRNKGNFPGRFSGRQFSNSRSEMNVSTLELGDSALYLCASSTGTGWDTEAFFGQGTRLTVV.

The genes are TRBV30 and TRBJ1-2, with TRBD1 as a possible D gene (6 bases). The V end was cut by 2 bases, the J end by 2 bases, with 9 bases between. Germline lookup yields CDR1 GTSNPN and CDR2 SVGIG (reference sequence). CDR3 length equals 13 residues. The CDR3 loop reads CAWSRTGNYGYTF. DNA for the CDR3: TGTGCCTGGAGTCGAACAGGGAACTATGGCTACACCTTC.

This chain connects TRBV15 to TRBJ1-5; D remains unclear. Germline CDR1 and CDR2: LNHNV and YYDKDF (reference sequence). Trimming shortened V by 4 bases and J by 1 base, and 8 bases separated the two germline ends. CDR3 length: 14 residues. The CDR3: CATSTDGSNQPQHF. The CDR3 region has the DNA TGTGCCACCAGCACCGACGGGAGCAATCAGCCCCAGCATTTT.

The chain joins TRBV2 to TRBJ1-2, with a possible D match to TRBD1 (5 bases). CDR3 length: 12 residues. Between the trimmed V and J ends, which lost 7 bases and 4 bases, there was a span of 10 bases. Germline V gives CDR1 SNHLY, CDR2 FYNNEI. The chain's CDR3 is CASTEGSYGYTF. CDR3 DNA: TGTGCCAGCACGGAGGGGAGCTATGGCTACACCTTC.

This clone occurred a few times. The CDR3 DNA is TGTGCCAGCAGTGAACGGGCGGGGGCTGGGGCCAACGTCCTGACTTTC. Its translation is CASSERAGAGANVLTF. This chain links TRBV6-1 with TRBJ2-6, with 7 bases lining up with TRBD2. The CDR3 extends over 16 amino acids. Germline V gene sequence: CDR1 MNHNS, CDR2 SASEGT. The junction had 3 bases not matched to a gene; V was cut back by 2 bases and J by 2 bases.

The DNA of the CDR3 is TGTGCCAGTAGTATAATTAATCAGCCCCAGCATTTT. Its translation: CASSIINQPQHF. J is TRBJ1-5 and V is TRBV19; D is uncertain. In germline, CDR1 is LNHDA, CDR2 SQIVND (reference sequence). V was cut by 2 bases and J by 4 bases, with 3 bases left in between. This CDR3 comprises 12 residues.

This chain connects TRBV30 to TRBJ2-5; D is undetermined. The germline gives CDR1 GTSNPN, CDR2 SVGIG (reference sequence). The ends were cut back, 2 bases at V and 2 bases at J, with 15 bases in the middle. The CDR3 runs 15 residues. The chain's CDR3 is CAWSRPANIQETQYF. The CDR3 DNA sequence: TGTGCCTGGAGTAGGCCAGCTAATATACAAGAGACCCAGTACTTC.

This chain connects TRBV2 to TRBJ1-1; D is unresolved. The germline V and J ends were trimmed by 0 bases and 10 bases, with 12 bases remaining between them. Germline CDR1 is SNHLY and CDR2 is FYNNEI. The CDR3 runs to 13 residues. The CDR3 coding sequence is TGTGCCAGCAGTGAAGCATGGAGGACGGGAGCTTTCTTT. It codes for CASSEAWRTGAFF.

A single count supports this clone. The chain uses TRBV10-3 and TRBJ1-2; 7 nucleotides agree with TRBD1. The CDR3 has 14 amino acids. After removal of 2 bases from V and 8 bases from J, the junction contained 8 bases not matched to a gene. Per the germline V gene, CDR1 is ENHRY and CDR2 is SYGVKD. The CDR3 is CAISESDRAGGYTF. In nucleotides, the CDR3 is TGTGCCATCAGTGAGAGCGACAGGGCGGGAGGCTACACCTTC.

The chain recombines TRBV6-6 with TRBJ1-1; D is perhaps TRBD1 (5 bases). Deletions cut 6 bases from V and 4 bases from J, with 21 bases between. The CDR3 spans 16 residues. The germline V gene has CDR1 MNHNY and CDR2 SVGAGI (reference sequence). CDR3 DNA: TGTGCCAGCAGCCGCCCGCTGGGGACCTGGGGCACTGAAGCTTTCTTT. It specifies CASSRPLGTWGTEAFF.

The chain carries TRBV6-6 and TRBJ2-3, with D hard to call. Germline-derived CDR1 and CDR2 are MNHNY and SVGAGI (reference sequence). V was shortened by 2 bases and J by 6 bases, with 12 bases between the two germline ends. This CDR3 is 14 amino acids long. CDR3 protein: CASSYPSSADTQYF. As DNA, the CDR3 is TGTGCCAGCAGTTACCCATCTTCTGCGGATACGCAGTATTTT.

The J gene is TRBJ1-6, the V gene TRBV5-1; a weak D match, TRBD1 (5 bases). With 4 bases removed from V and 2 bases from J, the gap between germline ends came to 13 bases. CDR1 and CDR2 (germline): SGHRS, YFSETQ. The CDR3 is 16 amino acids. CDR3 in amino acids: CASSPQGDPYNSPLHF. Here the CDR3 DNA reads TGCGCCAGCAGCCCCCAGGGTGATCCCTATAATTCACCCCTCCACTTT. Supplemented by reference TRBV5-1 and TRBJ1-6, the full variable domain reads KAGVTQTPRYLIKTRGQQVTLSCSPISGHRSVSWYQQTPGQGLQFLFEYFSETQRNKGNFPGRFSGRQFSNSRSEMNVSTLELGDSALYLCASSPQGDPYNSPLHFGNGTRLTVT.

The chain is built from TRBV30 and TRBJ1-2, with no clear D. With 1 base removed from V and 8 bases from J, the gap between germline ends came to 8 bases. Germline assignment: CDR1 GTSNPN and CDR2 SVGIG (reference sequence). The CDR3 has 11 residues. CDR3 DNA: TGTGCCTGGAGTGATAGCTTGGGCTACACCTTC. This gives the protein CAWSDSLGYTF.

The gene calls are TRBV2 and TRBJ2-3; weak D call: TRBD1 (6 bases). CDR3 length equals 13 residues. From germline, CDR1 is SNHLY and CDR2 FYNNEI. V was cut by 6 bases and J by 4 bases, with 11 bases left in between. CDR3 in DNA: TGTGCCAGCAGCCGGGACACCCCAGATACGCAGTATTTT. Translating it yields CASSRDTPDTQYF.